Given below is one T cell receptor beta chain in context. The antigen is unknown. Germline-derived CDR1 and CDR2 are SNHLY and FYNNEI. The CDR3 loop spans 18 amino acids. Between the trimmed V and J ends, which lost 5 bases and 2 bases, there was a span of 21 bases. Some clones are missing from TCRdb's copy, which holds only in-frame ones; the method was immunoSEQ multiplex PCR. The data contain around 77,000 clones, about 90% of them singletons. These data come from a study of human versus mouse CDR3 diversity and MHC coevolution. Overall study findings and caveats: In humans, T-cell selection involved about 6 MHC II alleles.

Sequenced input: naive CD4+ T cells from blood. Subset here: CD45RO-negative CD62L-positive naive CD4 T cells. The chain recombines TRBV2 with TRBJ2-2; tentatively, D is TRBD2 (7 bases). The source of this sequence is a person aged 30 to 69 in good health. Here the CDR3 DNA reads TGTGCCAGCAGTTCCGCCGTGGGGGCTAGCGGTAACACCGGGGAGCTGTTTTTT. Protein: CASSSAVGASGNTGELFF.